This TCR beta chain was retrieved from a study of identical twins. TCRdb ran MiXCR on the 5' RACE reads and lists one entry per CDR3 protein. The sample lists 450,000 to 650,000 distinct CDR3 sequences, approximately 16% occurring once. This clonotype has a handful of counts. These same data were also listed under a study on yellow fever vaccine responses in identical twins.

The source material was CD4+ T cells sorted from blood. The source of this sequence is a woman between 18 and 29 years old in good health.

CDR3: CSAPQMRVNTEAFF. CDR3 in DNA: TGCAGTGCCCCACAGATGCGGGTGAACACTGAAGCTTTCTTT. The chain uses TRBV20-1 and TRBJ1-1; no firm D call. Trimming took 6 bases from V and 0 from J, leaving 14 bases between them. The CDR3 sequence is 14 residues long. Germline CDR1 and CDR2: DFQATT and SNEGSKA (reference sequence).